This is a list of T cell receptor beta chains from one sample in a study of response to subunit inactivated influenza vaccine. TCRdb recomputed calls from the RT-PCR reads with MiXCR, one row per CDR3 protein. The sample has about 620,000 distinct CDR3 sequences, 12% seen once. The specimen comprised PBMCs from blood, sampled on the day of vaccination. Every receptor here comes from a man aged 50 to 60 who received an inactivated influenza vaccine. Each CDR3 is given with its conserved first and last residue. Fields, in order: D gene, V gene, J gene, CDR3 length, clone size, CDR3 protein, CDR3 DNA. A D gene is named only where the DNA matches it firmly. Clone size is given for some rows only: seen once, a few or many times, or a class if the clone is expanded.

D gene: .
V gene: TRBV20-1
J gene: TRBJ2-7
CDR3 length: 15
clone size: few
CDR3 protein: CSARRWQLRSYEQYF
CDR3 DNA: TGCAGTGCCCGGCGGTGGCAGTTAAGGTCCTACGAGCAGTACTTC

D gene: TRBD2
V gene: TRBV20-1
J gene: TRBJ2-1
CDR3 length: 16
clone size: .
CDR3 protein: CSATVGTSGTYNEQFF
CDR3 DNA: TGCAGTGCCACCGTTGGGACTAGCGGAACCTACAATGAGCAGTTCTTC

D gene: .
V gene: TRBV7-2
J gene: TRBJ2-3
CDR3 length: 13
clone size: .
CDR3 protein: CASTRLGTDTQYF
CDR3 DNA: TGTGCCAGCACCCGCCTTGGCACAGATACGCAGTATTTT

D gene: .
V gene: TRBV12-3/TRBV12-4
J gene: TRBJ2-5
CDR3 length: 14
clone size: many
CDR3 protein: CASSFSGGRETQYF
CDR3 DNA: TGTGCCAGCAGTTTCTCCGGGGGGCGAGAGACCCAGTACTTC

D gene: TRBD2
V gene: TRBV11-3
J gene: TRBJ2-7
CDR3 length: 17
clone size: .
CDR3 protein: CTSSVNLLAGSSYEQYF
CDR3 DNA: TGTACCAGCAGCGTAAATCTACTAGCGGGGAGCTCCTACGAGCAGTACTTC

D gene: .
V gene: TRBV27
J gene: TRBJ1-5
CDR3 length: 13
clone size: few
CDR3 protein: CASSLTHNQPQHF
CDR3 DNA: TGTGCCAGCAGCCTAACCCACAATCAGCCCCAGCATTTT

D gene: TRBD1
V gene: TRBV6-5
J gene: TRBJ1-6
CDR3 length: 17
clone size: .
CDR3 protein: CASSLTGASSYNSPLHF
CDR3 DNA: TGTGCCAGCAGTTTGACAGGGGCTAGCTCCTATAATTCACCCCTCCACTTT

D gene: TRBD1
V gene: TRBV11-2
J gene: TRBJ2-7
CDR3 length: 14
clone size: many
CDR3 protein: CASSLEGTGREQYF
CDR3 DNA: TGTGCCAGCAGCTTAGAAGGGACAGGGAGGGAGCAGTACTTC

D gene: TRBD1
V gene: TRBV12-3/TRBV12-4
J gene: TRBJ2-4
CDR3 length: 13
clone size: few
CDR3 protein: CASSSGTENIQYF
CDR3 DNA: TGTGCCAGCAGTTCCGGGACAGAAAACATTCAGTACTTC

D gene: TRBD2
V gene: TRBV4-1
J gene: TRBJ2-1
CDR3 length: 18
clone size: few
CDR3 protein: CASSQETSGRASYNEQFF
CDR3 DNA: TGCGCCAGCAGCCAGGAGACTAGCGGGAGGGCCTCCTACAATGAGCAGTTCTTC

D gene: .
V gene: TRBV28
J gene: TRBJ2-4
CDR3 length: 14
clone size: .
CDR3 protein: CASRPKTVLNIQYF
CDR3 DNA: TGTGCCAGCAGACCTAAGACTGTCTTAAACATTCAGTACTTC

D gene: .
V gene: TRBV6-1
J gene: TRBJ2-7
CDR3 length: 15
clone size: few
CDR3 protein: CASSPTGGLSYEQYF
CDR3 DNA: TGTGCCAGCAGTCCCACGGGGGGCCTCTCCTACGAGCAGTACTTC

D gene: .
V gene: TRBV6-5
J gene: TRBJ1-4
CDR3 length: 12
clone size: few
CDR3 protein: CASSYSGSKLFF
CDR3 DNA: TGTGCCAGCAGTTACTCCGGGAGTAAACTGTTTTTT

D gene: .
V gene: TRBV20-1
J gene: TRBJ1-5
CDR3 length: 15
clone size: .
CDR3 protein: CSARGSLYSNRPQHF
CDR3 DNA: TGCAGTGCTAGAGGCAGCCTTTATAGCAATCGGCCCCAGCATTTT

D gene: TRBD1
V gene: TRBV5-5
J gene: TRBJ2-6
CDR3 length: 18
clone size: .
CDR3 protein: CASSLGQGAYSGANVLTF
CDR3 DNA: TGTGCCAGCAGCTTAGGGCAGGGGGCTTACTCTGGGGCCAACGTCCTGACTTTC

D gene: .
V gene: TRBV5-1
J gene: TRBJ2-7
CDR3 length: 15
clone size: .
CDR3 protein: CASSFGPPGGYEQYF
CDR3 DNA: TGCGCCAGCAGCTTCGGGCCTCCTGGGGGCTACGAGCAGTACTTC

D gene: TRBD1
V gene: TRBV7-2
J gene: TRBJ2-7
CDR3 length: 15
clone size: few
CDR3 protein: CASSLRTGDTYEQYF
CDR3 DNA: TGTGCCAGCAGCTTACGGACAGGGGACACCTACGAGCAGTACTTC

D gene: TRBD2
V gene: TRBV20-1
J gene: TRBJ2-3
CDR3 length: 16
clone size: many
CDR3 protein: CSARPLAGGHKDTQYF
CDR3 DNA: TGCAGTGCTCGGCCCCTGGCGGGGGGGCATAAAGATACGCAGTATTTT

D gene: TRBD1
V gene: TRBV5-6
J gene: TRBJ1-4
CDR3 length: 14
clone size: .
CDR3 protein: CASSKIDRGAELFF
CDR3 DNA: TGTGCCAGCAGCAAAATCGACAGGGGGGCTGAACTGTTTTTT

D gene: .
V gene: TRBV20-1
J gene: TRBJ2-3
CDR3 length: 13
clone size: many
CDR3 protein: CSAGPYKTDTQYF
CDR3 DNA: TGCAGTGCGGGTCCTTACAAGACAGATACGCAGTATTTT

D gene: .
V gene: TRBV5-1
J gene: TRBJ2-5
CDR3 length: 14
clone size: .
CDR3 protein: CASSLVPPGETQYF
CDR3 DNA: TGCGCCAGCAGCTTGGTCCCCCCCGGAGAGACCCAGTACTTC

D gene: TRBD2
V gene: TRBV11-2
J gene: TRBJ2-3
CDR3 length: 18
clone size: few
CDR3 protein: CASSLVMMGLREMDTQYF
CDR3 DNA: TGTGCCAGCAGCTTAGTTATGATGGGGCTGCGGGAGATGGATACGCAGTATTTT